Each of the 27 T cell receptor beta chains below was sequenced from the same sample in a study of identical twins (dated by TCRdb to about 2016). The library was made by 5' RACE. The instrument was an Illumina HiSeq 2000. The public reads were reprocessed in TCRdb via fastp at Q25 and MiXCR, keeping in-frame beta chains. One record per CDR3 amino acid sequence lists the most common genes and DNA. This sample comprises about 530,000 distinct CDR3 sequences, around 15% of them detected only once. The ten largest clones represent about 0.47% of the sample. This sample also appeared in a second study, on yellow fever vaccine responses in identical twins.

The sample was CD4+ T cells sorted from blood. Source of these receptors: a woman in her late teens or twenties in good health.

This clonotype was counted only a few times. This chain links TRBV12-3 or TRBV12-4 with TRBJ2-3; D ambiguous. The V end lost 6 bases, the J end lost 3 bases, and 4 bases lay between the germline ends. The CDR3 is made up of 11 amino acids. The CDR3 loop is CASRMTDTQYF. DNA for the CDR3: TGTGCCAGCAGAATGACAGATACGCAGTATTTT.

The genes are TRBV24-1 and TRBJ1-5; D not resolved. Trimming took 9 bases from V and 4 from J, leaving 12 bases between them. CDR3 length equals 13 residues. The germline V gene has CDR1 KGHDR and CDR2 SFDVKD. The chain's CDR3 is CATSLDGNQPQHF. The CDR3 region has the DNA TGTGCCACCTCTTTGGACGGTAATCAGCCCCAGCATTTT.

This clonotype was counted between two and nine times. This sequence joins TRBV5-6 and TRBJ2-1; no clear D gene. This CDR3 comprises 12 residues. Germline V gene sequence: CDR1 SGHDT, CDR2 YYEEEE. The V end lost 4 bases, the J end lost 9 bases, and 11 bases lay between the germline ends. The DNA for the CDR3 is TGTGCCAGCAGCCAATTCGGTATTGAGCAGTTCTTC. This translates into CASSQFGIEQFF.

The gene calls are TRBV11-2 and TRBJ2-3, with 10 bases identical to TRBD2. V dropped 4 bases and J dropped 2; count of bases not matched to a gene: 6. This CDR3 region has 16 residues. Germline-derived CDR1 and CDR2 are SGHAT and FQNNGV. The CDR3 coding sequence is TGTGCCAGCAGCTCCGGACTAGCGGAGTACACAGATACGCAGTATTTT. This gives the protein CASSSGLAEYTDTQYF.

This clonotype was seen a few times. J is TRBJ1-6 and V is TRBV6-5; 9 bases match TRBD1. Germline V gene lookup returns CDR1 MNHEY and CDR2 SVGAGI. The CDR3 contains 15 residues. V shed 2 bases and J 11 bases; nucleotides not matched to a gene: 7. DNA of the CDR3: TGTGCCAGCAGTTACGTCTCGGGACAGGGAGCACCCCTCCACTTT. This encodes CASSYVSGQGAPLHF.

The chain is built from TRBV15 and TRBJ2-5; D might be TRBD1 (5 bases). V dropped 5 bases and J dropped 1 base, with 14 bases sitting between them. CDR1 and CDR2 from the germline V gene are LNHNV and YYDKDF (reference sequence). This CDR3 spans 15 amino acids. CDR3: CATSGYGAGQETQYF. DNA of the CDR3: TGTGCCACCAGCGGATATGGGGCAGGCCAAGAGACCCAGTACTTC.

This clonotype was recorded many times. The gene calls are TRBV12-3 or TRBV12-4 and TRBJ2-2; D remains unclear. Trimming removed 5 bases at V and 0 bases at J, with 13 bases between. The CDR3 has 16 residues. This CDR3 reads CASSPLGTANTGELFF. The CDR3 coding sequence is TGTGCCAGCAGTCCTCTCGGAACAGCGAACACCGGGGAGCTGTTTTTT.

This clonotype was counted only a few times. The chain has TRBV2 and TRBJ2-3, with D possibly matching TRBD1 (5 bases). The CDR3 covers 13 residues. V was clipped by 8 bases and J by 2 bases, with 11 bases between them. The germline V gene has CDR1 SNHLY and CDR2 FYNNEI. The CDR3 sequence is CASGAEYTDTQYF. The CDR3 nucleotides read TGTGCCAGCGGGGCGGAGTACACAGATACGCAGTATTTT.

The V call is TRBV20-1, the J call TRBJ2-7; weak D call: TRBD2 (6 bases). The CDR3 contains 13 residues. V was clipped by 5 bases and J by 0 bases, with 11 bases between them. The germline CDR1 and CDR2 sequences are DFQATT and SNEGSKA (reference sequence). CDR3 in amino acids: CSASMTSSYEQYF. Here the CDR3 DNA reads TGCAGTGCTTCAATGACTAGCTCCTACGAGCAGTACTTC.

This clonotype was recorded a few times. The chain uses TRBV19 and TRBJ1-1, with 10 positions matching TRBD1. The germline V gene has CDR1 LNHDA and CDR2 SQIVND (reference sequence). The CDR3 runs 12 residues. V was pared by 6 bases and J by 8 bases, with 3 bases of the junction left unmatched. The CDR3 nucleotides read TGTGCCAGTAGCCCGACAGGGGGCGAAGCTTTCTTT. Translating it yields CASSPTGGEAFF.

This clonotype appeared a few times. As DNA, the CDR3 is TGCAGCGTTGGCCTAGCGGGAGGGGTCGAGGAGACCCAGTACTTC. Amino acids: CSVGLAGGVEETQYF. The V and J genes are TRBV29-1 and TRBJ2-5; 12 nucleotides match TRBD2. V gave up 4 bases and J gave up 5 bases; unmatched junction bases: 8. Germline V CDR1 and CDR2: SQVTM, ANQGSEA. CDR3 size: 15 residues.

The rearrangement uses TRBV10-3 and TRBJ2-7; no firm D call. The CDR3 is 13 residues long. From germline, CDR1 is ENHRY and CDR2 SYGVKD. With 4 bases removed from V and 0 bases from J, the gap between germline ends came to 7 bases. The CDR3 loop is CAISVPGSYEQYF. CDR3 in DNA: TGTGCCATCAGTGTCCCTGGCTCCTACGAGCAGTACTTC.

This clonotype was seen only a few times. This CDR3 is CASSYGGQVIDTQYF. CDR3 sequence (DNA): TGTGCCAGCAGTTACGGGGGGCAGGTGATCGATACGCAGTATTTT. The genes are TRBV6-5 and TRBJ2-3; D may match TRBD1 or TRBD2 (6 bases each). Deletions cut 2 bases from V and 6 bases from J, with 15 bases between. This CDR3 has 15 residues. CDR1 MNHEY and CDR2 SVGAGI come from the germline V gene.

The chain combines TRBV12-3 or TRBV12-4 with TRBJ2-5; tentatively, D is TRBD1 or TRBD2 (5 bases each). CDR3 length: 13 residues. The ends were cut back, 11 bases at V and 7 bases at J, with 20 bases in the middle. CDR3: CASGATGPGTQYF. The DNA of the CDR3 is TGTGCCTCCGGGGCAACAGGACCAGGGACCCAGTACTTC.

The rearrangement links TRBV5-1 to TRBJ1-2, with D possibly being TRBD1 (5 bases). This CDR3 has 14 amino acids. Trimming left V 0 bases short and J 4 bases short, with 10 bases between. Germline CDR1 reads SGHRS; CDR2 reads YFSETQ. In DNA form, the CDR3 reads TGCGCCAGCAGCTTGGATGGGACGGGCTATGGCTACACCTTC. This translates into CASSLDGTGYGYTF.

The V call is TRBV20-1, the J call TRBJ2-7; 7 bases line up with TRBD1. The junction had 10 bases not matched to a gene; V was cut back by 7 bases and J by 7 bases. Germline CDR1 and CDR2: DFQATT and SNEGSKA (reference sequence). The CDR3 is made up of 12 amino acids. CDR3 bases: TGCAGTGGGGGTACAGGGGTAGGGGAGCAGTACTTC. Its protein product is CSGGTGVGEQYF.

The rearrangement links TRBV20-1 to TRBJ2-1; TRBD2 matches at 9 bases. The CDR3 has 15 residues. V was pared by 6 bases and J by 4 bases, with 10 bases of the junction left unmatched. Germline V gene lookup returns CDR1 DFQATT and CDR2 SNEGSKA (reference sequence). The DNA of the CDR3 is TGCAGTGCCTCGCCCGGGACTAGCATTTACAATGAGCAGTTCTTC. It is translated as CSASPGTSIYNEQFF.

This clonotype was counted between two and nine times. The chain joins TRBV28 to TRBJ2-3; a possible D gene is TRBD1 (6 bases). The CDR3 has 14 residues. CDR1 and CDR2 from the germline V gene are MDHEN and SYDVKM. Trimming took off 6 bases at V and 2 bases at J, with 12 bases between the two ends. The CDR3: CASRGQRITDTQYF. For the CDR3, the DNA is TGTGCCAGCAGAGGACAGAGGATCACAGATACGCAGTATTTT.

The rearrangement uses TRBV28 and TRBJ2-1; 10 positions match TRBD2. Losses at the gene ends were 8 bases for V and 9 bases for J; bases not matched to a gene: 13. The V gene's germline CDR1 is MDHEN and CDR2 SYDVKM. The CDR3 has 15 amino acids. CDR3 bases: TGTGCCAGCTATACCAGCGGGGGGGCGGTTGGTGAGCAGTTCTTC. It yields the protein CASYTSGGAVGEQFF.

This chain connects TRBV14 to TRBJ2-1; 12 positions agree with TRBD2. Trimming removed 4 bases from V and 4 bases from J; junction bases left unmatched: 8. From germline, CDR1 is SGHDN and CDR2 FVKESK. The CDR3 covers 17 residues. CDR3 loop: CASSRLAGVPVYNEQFF. The CDR3 nucleotides read TGTGCCAGCAGCCGACTAGCGGGAGTTCCCGTATACAATGAGCAGTTCTTC.

The chain links TRBV20-1 to TRBJ2-1, with TRBD2 matching 12 bases. This CDR3 contains 17 residues. Germline V gene data show CDR1 as DFQATT and CDR2 as SNEGSKA (reference sequence). The V segment lost 0 bases and the J segment 4 bases; nucleotides outside the gene matches: 7. CDR3 coding DNA: TGCAGTGCTAGAGATAAAACCGGGACTAGCGGGTACAATGAGCAGTTCTTC. This codes for CSARDKTGTSGYNEQFF.

The CDR3 DNA reads as TGTGCCAGCAATAGACAGGGCGGGACAGAGACCCAGTACTTC. Its protein product is CASNRQGGTETQYF. V is TRBV25-1 and J is TRBJ2-5, with a weak D call TRBD1 (7 bases). The V gene lost 7 bases and the J gene lost 4 bases, with 16 bases spanning the gap. This CDR3 comprises 14 residues. In germline, CDR1 is MGHDK, CDR2 SYGVNS.

This clonotype showed up just a few times. This rearrangement joins TRBV20-1 to TRBJ2-3, with 8 bases lining up with TRBD1. Germline values: CDR1 DFQATT, CDR2 SNEGSKA (reference sequence). The CDR3 spans 17 residues. Trimming cost V 0 bases and J 0 bases; bases outside gene matches: 8. In DNA form, the CDR3 reads TGCAGTGCTAGAGATCAGGGACAGGTAGCGAGCACAGATACGCAGTATTTT. Its translation is CSARDQGQVASTDTQYF.

The chain has TRBV28 and TRBJ2-1; no firm D call. Germline values: CDR1 MDHEN, CDR2 SYDVKM. V lost 1 base and J 0 bases, leaving 16 bases between the germline ends. This CDR3 region has 18 residues. The CDR3 is CASSLLVGQGSSYNEQFF. The CDR3 region has the DNA TGTGCCAGCAGTTTATTGGTGGGCCAAGGTAGCTCCTACAATGAGCAGTTCTTC.

The chain links TRBV27 to TRBJ1-1; D unresolved. Germline V CDR1 and CDR2: MNHEY, SMNVEV (reference sequence). V gave up 7 bases and J gave up 9 bases, with 18 bases separating them. The CDR3 spans 13 residues. The CDR3 DNA reads as TGTGCCAGCATGGAGGGCGTAGTAAAGAAAGCTTTCTTT. Residues: CASMEGVVKKAFF.

This clonotype has a count of ten or more. The CDR3 is CASSYGRGGVADTQYF. In DNA form, the CDR3 reads TGTGCCAGCAGTTACGGGCGGGGGGGCGTCGCAGATACGCAGTATTTT. The gene calls are TRBV6-5 and TRBJ2-3, with TRBD2 matching over 9 bases. CDR3 size: 16 residues. Losses at the gene ends were 2 bases for V and 4 bases for J; bases not matched to a gene: 7. CDR1 is MNHEY, CDR2 SVGAGI, per germline.

The V and J genes are TRBV6-2 or TRBV6-3 and TRBJ2-7; unclear D gene. Germline loops: CDR1 MNHEY, CDR2 SVGEGT. CDR3 length: 11 amino acids. Between the trimmed V and J ends, which lost 3 bases and 3 bases, there was a span of 3 bases. The CDR3 bases are TGTGCCAGCAGTTATATCTACGAGCAGTACTTC. It translates to CASSYIYEQYF.